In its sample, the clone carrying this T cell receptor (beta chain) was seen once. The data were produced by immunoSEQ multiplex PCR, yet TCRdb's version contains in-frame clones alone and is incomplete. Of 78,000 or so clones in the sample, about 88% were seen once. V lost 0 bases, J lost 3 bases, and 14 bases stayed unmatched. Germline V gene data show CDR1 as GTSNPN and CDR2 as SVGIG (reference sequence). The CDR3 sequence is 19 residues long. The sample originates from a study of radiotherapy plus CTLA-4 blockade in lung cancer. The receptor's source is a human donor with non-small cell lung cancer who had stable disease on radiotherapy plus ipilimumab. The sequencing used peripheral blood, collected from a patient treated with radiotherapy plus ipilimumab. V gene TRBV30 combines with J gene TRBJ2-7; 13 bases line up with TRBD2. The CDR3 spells CAWSVLRGLAGLHCYEQYF. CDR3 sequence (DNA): TGTGCCTGGAGTGTACTCAGGGGACTAGCGGGATTGCACTGCTACGAGCAGTACTTC.